This TCR beta chain was recovered during a study of type 1 and type 2 diabetes patients. Whole-study results and caveats: Some T1D-only expanded clones might appear in more T2D or control samples.

Standard classification criteria confirmed type 1 or type 2 diabetes in all patients. The PCR template was genomic DNA. Multiplex PCR with 30 forward and 13 reverse primers amplified the TCR beta CDR3. TCRdb re-derived calls from the multiplex PCR reads in MiXCR, one entry per CDR3 protein. The sample has around 300,000 distinct CDR3 sequences, more than 45% seen once. Concerning this clonotype: Antigen unknown.

The V gene lost 6 bases and the J gene lost 0 bases, with 15 bases spanning the gap. This CDR3 contains 15 residues. Specimen: peripheral blood mononuclear cells (PBMCs). The source is a man younger than 35 with type 2 diabetes. The chain combines TRBV12-3 or TRBV12-4 with TRBJ2-7, with D possibly matching TRBD2 (5 bases). DNA of the CDR3: TGTGCCAGCAGCGTAGGAGGCACCAGCTCCTACGAGCAGTACTTC. This encodes CASSVGGTSSYEQYF.